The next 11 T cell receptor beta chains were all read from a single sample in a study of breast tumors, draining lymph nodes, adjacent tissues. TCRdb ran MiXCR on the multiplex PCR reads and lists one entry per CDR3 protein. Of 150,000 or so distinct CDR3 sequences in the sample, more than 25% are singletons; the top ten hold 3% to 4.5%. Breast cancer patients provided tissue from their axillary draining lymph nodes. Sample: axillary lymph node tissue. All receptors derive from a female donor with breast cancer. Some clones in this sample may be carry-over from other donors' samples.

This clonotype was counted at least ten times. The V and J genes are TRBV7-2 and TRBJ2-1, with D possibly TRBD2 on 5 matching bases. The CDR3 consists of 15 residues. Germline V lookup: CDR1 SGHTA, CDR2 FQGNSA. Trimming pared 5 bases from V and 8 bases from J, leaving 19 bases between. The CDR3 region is CASSGRRTLIYEQFF. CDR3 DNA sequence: TGTGCCAGCAGCGGGCGGAGGACCCTTATCTATGAGCAGTTCTTC.

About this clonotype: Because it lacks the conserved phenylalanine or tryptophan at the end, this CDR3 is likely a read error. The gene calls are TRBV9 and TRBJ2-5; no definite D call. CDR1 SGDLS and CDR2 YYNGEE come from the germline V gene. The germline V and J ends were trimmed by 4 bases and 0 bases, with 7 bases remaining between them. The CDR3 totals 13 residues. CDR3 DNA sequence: TGTGCCAGCAGCTCCCTTTACCAAGAGACCCAGTACTCC. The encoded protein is CASSSLYQETQYS.

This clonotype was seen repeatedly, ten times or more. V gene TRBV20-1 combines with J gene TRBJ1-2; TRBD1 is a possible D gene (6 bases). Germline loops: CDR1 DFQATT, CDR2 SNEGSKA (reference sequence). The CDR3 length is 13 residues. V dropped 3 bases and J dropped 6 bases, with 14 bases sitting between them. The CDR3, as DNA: TGCAGTGCTAGTGTGGGGGGCGCAGATGGCTACACCTTC. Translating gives CSASVGGADGYTF.

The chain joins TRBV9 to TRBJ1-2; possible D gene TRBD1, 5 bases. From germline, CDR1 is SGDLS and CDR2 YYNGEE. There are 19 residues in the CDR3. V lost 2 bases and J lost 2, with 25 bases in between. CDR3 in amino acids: CASSVDGLLNRIRNYGYTF. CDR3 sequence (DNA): TGTGCCAGCAGCGTTGACGGCCTCTTAAACAGGATACGAAACTATGGCTACACCTTC.

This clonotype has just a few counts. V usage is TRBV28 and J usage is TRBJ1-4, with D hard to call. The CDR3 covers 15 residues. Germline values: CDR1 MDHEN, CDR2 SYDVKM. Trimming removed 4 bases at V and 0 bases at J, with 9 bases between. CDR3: CASSSASATNEKLFF. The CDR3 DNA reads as TGTGCCAGCAGTTCTGCCTCTGCAACTAATGAAAAACTGTTTTTT.

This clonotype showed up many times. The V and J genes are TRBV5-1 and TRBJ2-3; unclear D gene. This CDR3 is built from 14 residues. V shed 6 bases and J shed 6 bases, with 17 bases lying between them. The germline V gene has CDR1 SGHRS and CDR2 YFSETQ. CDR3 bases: TGCGCCAGCATGGCGGCCCTAACTAAGGATACGCAGTATTTT. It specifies CASMAALTKDTQYF.

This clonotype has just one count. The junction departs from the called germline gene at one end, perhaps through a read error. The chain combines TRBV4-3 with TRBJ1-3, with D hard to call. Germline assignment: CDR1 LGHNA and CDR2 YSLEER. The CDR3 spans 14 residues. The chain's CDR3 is CASGHTGSGNTIYF. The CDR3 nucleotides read TGCGCCAGCGGCCACACGGGCTCTGGAAACACCATATATTTT.

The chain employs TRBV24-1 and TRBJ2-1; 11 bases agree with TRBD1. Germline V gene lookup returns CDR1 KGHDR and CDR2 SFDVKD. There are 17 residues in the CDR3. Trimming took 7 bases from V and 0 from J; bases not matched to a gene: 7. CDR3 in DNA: TGTGCCACCAGCTGGACAGGGGGCGTTAGCTCCTACAATGAGCAGTTCTTC. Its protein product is CATSWTGGVSSYNEQFF.

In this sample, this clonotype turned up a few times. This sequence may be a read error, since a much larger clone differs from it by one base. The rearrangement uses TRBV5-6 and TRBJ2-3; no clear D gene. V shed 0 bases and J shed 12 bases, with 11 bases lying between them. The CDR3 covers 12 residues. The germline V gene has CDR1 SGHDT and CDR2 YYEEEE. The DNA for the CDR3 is TGTGCCAGCAGCTTGGGGACGGCGTTCCAGTATTTT. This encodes CASSLGTAFQYF.

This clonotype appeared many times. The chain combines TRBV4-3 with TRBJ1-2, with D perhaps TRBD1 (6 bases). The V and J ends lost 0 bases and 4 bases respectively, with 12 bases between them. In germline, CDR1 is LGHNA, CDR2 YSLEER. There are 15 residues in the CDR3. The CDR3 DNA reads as TGCGCCAGCAGCCAAGATCGTAGAGGGGGCTATGGCTACACCTTC. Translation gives CASSQDRRGGYGYTF.

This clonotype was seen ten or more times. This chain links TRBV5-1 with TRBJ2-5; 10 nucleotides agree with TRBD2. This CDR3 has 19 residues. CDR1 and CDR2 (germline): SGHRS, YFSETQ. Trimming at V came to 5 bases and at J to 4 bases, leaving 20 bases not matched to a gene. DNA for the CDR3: TGCGCCAGCAGTTTAGGTCGGACTAGCGGTCCTAAAGGGGGAGAGACCCAGTACTTC. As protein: CASSLGRTSGPKGGETQYF.